Each of the 5 T cell receptor beta chains below was sequenced from the same sample in a study of T cells in women clearing cervical HPV infection. Sequencing was performed with immunoSEQ multiplex PCR; in TCRdb, only in-frame clones are kept and a portion is missing. Its clone listing holds tens of thousands of clones. The sequenced material came from blood buffy coat. These receptor sequences come from a woman between 18 and 75 years old with a cervical HPV16 infection that either progressed to CIN3+ or cleared (not recorded which).

CDR3 in amino acids: CSAQSGVANEKLFF. The sequenced CDR3 bases are TGCAGTGCTCAGTCAGGGGTTGCTAATGAAAAA. The chain is built from TRBV20-1 and TRBJ1-4, with D possibly being TRBD1 (6 bases). The read halts 3 residues ahead of the CDR3 end, with the missing end drawn from the germline J gene. V was pared by 5 bases and J by 3 bases, with 13 bases between. The germline gives CDR1 DFQATT, CDR2 SNEGSKA (reference sequence). There are 14 residues in the CDR3.

Concerning this clone itself: Coverage ceases 3 residues before the CDR3 finishes, and the germline J gene fills in the end. The V call is TRBV2, the J call TRBJ2-7, with D possibly TRBD1 on 5 matching bases. The germline V gene has CDR1 SNHLY and CDR2 FYNNEI. V was pared by 4 bases and J by 0 bases, with 16 bases between. The CDR3 loop spans 16 amino acids. The DNA read from the CDR3 is TGTGCCAGCAGTGGCCTACAGGAGCTCAGCTCCTACGAG. It translates to CASSGLQELSSYE. From start to end, the CDR3 is CASSGLQELSSYEQYF.

With regard to this clone: Read coverage stops 3 residues before the CDR3 terminus; the germline J gene supplies the remainder. This chain joins TRBV5-1 and TRBJ2-1; possibly TRBD1 for D (6 bases). Germline loops: CDR1 SGHRS, CDR2 YFSETQ. Trimming removed 0 bases at V and 4 bases at J, with 14 bases between. This CDR3 region has 16 residues. CDR3 region: CASSLGSGVLYNEQFF. The part of the CDR3 DNA that was read is TGCGCCAGCAGCTTGGGCTCAGGGGTGTTGTACAATGAG.

As to this clone: The read ends 3 residues early relative to the CDR3; the germline J gene fills the gap. V gene TRBV7-3 combines with J gene TRBJ2-3; 7 nucleotides match TRBD2. Germline CDR1 SGHTA, CDR2 FQGTGA. V lost 0 bases and J lost 1; bases outside the gene matches: 4. The CDR3 consists of 16 residues. The CDR3 bases that were read are TGTGCCAGCAGCTTAACGGGGGGGAGGGGCACAGATACG. Its protein product is CASSLTGGRGTDT. The entire CDR3 reads CASSLTGGRGTDTQYF.

Comments on this clone: The read is 3 residues too short to cover the CDR3 end, so that end is filled in from the germline J gene. The genes are TRBV5-6 and TRBJ2-7; the D gene is possibly TRBD1 (5 bases). The CDR3 is 12 amino acids. V lost 0 bases, J lost 4 bases, and 5 bases lay in between. Germline V CDR1 and CDR2: SGHDT, YYEEEE. The CDR3: CASSLDRYEQYF. CDR3 DNA (partial): TGTGCCAGCAGCTTGGACAGGTACGAG.